The next 29 T cell receptor beta chains were all read from a single sample in a study of T cell repertoires in cytomegalovirus infection (dated by TCRdb to between 2017 and 2020). These reads were obtained on an Illumina HiSeq 1500. TCRdb trimmed public reads at Q25 via fastp, called clones via MiXCR and kept in-frame beta chains. Each record represents a unique CDR3 protein, reported with the most common genes and DNA among its rows. The sample table records roughly 300,000 distinct CDR3 sequences; 9.5% of these occur just once. Roughly 4% of the sample rests with the top ten. Sequencing was carried out using PBMCs. The receptors here all came from a human donor in good health (CMV status not recorded). Some clones in this sample may be carry-over from other donors' samples.

V and J are TRBV19 and TRBJ1-5; possible D gene TRBD1, 5 bases. V gave up 3 bases and J gave up 7 bases, with 16 bases separating them. Germline V gene data show CDR1 as LNHDA and CDR2 as SQIVND (reference sequence). The CDR3 is 15 residues long. CDR3 sequence reads: CASSISQTVGQPQHF. CDR3 in DNA: TGTGCCAGTAGTATCTCACAGACAGTAGGCCAGCCCCAGCATTTT.

The chain employs TRBV7-9 and TRBJ2-7, with 8 bases aligning to TRBD2. Germline loops: CDR1 SEHNR, CDR2 FQNEAQ (reference sequence). This CDR3 is 15 amino acids long. Trimming removed 5 bases from V and 3 bases from J; junction bases left unmatched: 9. CDR3 DNA sequence: TGTGCCAGCAGCCCAGGACTAGCAGGCCTCTACGAGCAGTACTTC. This codes for CASSPGLAGLYEQYF. Drawing the rest from reference TRBV7-9 and TRBJ2-7, the complete variable domain is DTGVSQNPRHKITKRGQNVTFRCDPISEHNRLYWYRQTLGQGPEFLTYFQNEAQLEKSRLLSDRFSAERPKGSFSTLEIQRTEQGDSAMYLCASSPGLAGLYEQYFGPGTRLTVT.

The CDR3 nucleotides are TGTGCCATCCTGGGACCCACGGGAGGCTACACCTTC. It yields the protein CAILGPTGGYTF. The J gene is TRBJ1-2, the V gene TRBV19; maybe TRBD1 (5 bases). This CDR3 is built from 12 residues. Germline assignment: CDR1 LNHDA and CDR2 SQIVND (reference sequence). Between the trimmed V and J ends, which lost 10 bases and 8 bases, there was a span of 17 bases.

Ten or more counts support this clonotype. The gene calls are TRBV6-1 and TRBJ2-2; D may be TRBD2 (7 bases). V lost 6 bases, J lost 1 base, and 21 bases lay in between. Germline loops: CDR1 MNHNS, CDR2 SASEGT. The CDR3 totals 18 residues. CDR3 coding DNA: TGTGCCAGCAGGCCAACGTGGGGGGGGCGAAAGAACACCGGGGAGCTGTTTTTT. It specifies CASRPTWGGRKNTGELFF.

This clonotype has more than one count but fewer than ten. The V gene is TRBV18, the J gene TRBJ1-1; the D is unclear. Trimming removed 3 bases from V and 10 bases from J, with 21 bases in between. The germline CDR1 and CDR2 sequences are KGHSH and LQKENI. This CDR3 contains 15 residues. CDR3 sequence reads: CASSPPGQAPAGAFF. The CDR3 DNA sequence: TGTGCCAGCTCACCTCCCGGGCAGGCCCCCGCCGGAGCTTTCTTT.

This clonotype was observed a few times. CDR3 in DNA: TGTGCCAGCAGCTTAGATATTTTGGGGACCACTGAAGCTTTCTTT. Translated: CASSLDILGTTEAFF. The V and J genes are TRBV7-2 and TRBJ1-1; a possible D gene is TRBD1 (5 bases). The length of the CDR3 is 15 residues. Germline-derived CDR1 and CDR2 are SGHTA and FQGNSA. Trimming removed 1 base at V and 4 bases at J, with 13 bases between.

Ten or more counts support this clonotype. The rearrangement joins TRBV7-6 to TRBJ1-2; 7 bases align to TRBD1. V shed 5 bases, J shed 6 bases, and the junction held 9 bases outside the gene matches. The CDR3 is made up of 14 amino acids. Germline loops: CDR1 SGHVS, CDR2 FNYEAQ. The CDR3 region is CASSQRQGADGYTF. CDR3 DNA sequence: TGTGCCAGCAGCCAGAGACAGGGCGCTGATGGCTACACCTTC.

The chain couples TRBV9 to TRBJ2-1, with D perhaps TRBD1 (5 bases). Germline V lookup: CDR1 SGDLS, CDR2 YYNGEE. The CDR3 has 14 amino acids. V lost 4 bases to trimming and J lost 4 bases, with 12 bases between them. The CDR3 is CASSPDSAYNEQFF. CDR3 bases: TGTGCCAGCAGCCCCGACAGCGCTTACAATGAGCAGTTCTTC.

The chain joins TRBV7-2 to TRBJ2-2, with 8 bases lining up with TRBD2. The CDR3 spans 17 residues. After removal of 1 base from V and 0 bases from J, the junction contained 4 bases not matched to a gene. Germline CDR1 is SGHTA and CDR2 is FQGNSA. Here the CDR3 DNA reads TGTGCCAGCAGCTTAGGTATTAGCGGGACGAACACCGGGGAGCTGTTTTTT. Its protein product is CASSLGISGTNTGELFF.

This clonotype was detected only a few times. The J gene is TRBJ1-2, the V gene TRBV4-1; D possibly corresponds to TRBD1 (5 bases). The CDR3 loop spans 13 amino acids. Germline CDR1 and CDR2: MGHRA and YSYEKL. V lost 0 bases and J lost 8, with 10 bases in between. The CDR3 DNA reads TGCGCCAGCAGCCAAGATCAAGAGGGGGGCTACACCTTC. Protein: CASSQDQEGGYTF.

This clonotype occurred many times. The rearrangement joins TRBV7-8 to TRBJ2-6; D not resolved. The CDR3 loop spans 15 amino acids. V shed 0 bases and J shed 1 base, with 4 bases lying between them. The germline V gene has CDR1 SGHVS and CDR2 FQNEAQ. The DNA for the CDR3 is TGTGCCAGCAGCTTAGCGCCGTCTGGGGCCAACGTCCTGACTTTC. It yields the protein CASSLAPSGANVLTF.

V usage is TRBV5-4 and J usage is TRBJ2-1, with TRBD2 matching 11 bases. The CDR3 covers 15 residues. The germline gives CDR1 SGHNT, CDR2 YYREEE (reference sequence). The V and J ends lost 0 bases and 9 bases, in that order; junction bases with no gene match: 5. In nucleotides, the CDR3 is TGTGCCAGCAGCTTGGGTCTAGCGGGGGGATTTGAGCAGTTCTTC. Translated: CASSLGLAGGFEQFF.

This clonotype appeared a single time. A read error may be the cause here, since a much bigger clone is one base away. The gene calls are TRBV7-4 and TRBJ2-3, with 7 bases aligning to TRBD2. The length of the CDR3 is 18 residues. V gave up 5 bases and J gave up 0 bases; unmatched junction bases: 14. Germline V gene lookup returns CDR1 SGHVT and CDR2 SQSDAQ. The CDR3 protein is CASSREAGVGHSTDTQYF. The CDR3 coding sequence is TGTGCCAGCAGCCGAGAGGCGGGAGTGGGGCATAGCACAGATACGCAGTATTTT. The entire variable domain, with the rest obtained from reference TRBV7-4 and TRBJ2-3, is as follows: GAGVSQSPRYKVAKRGRDVALRCDSISGHVTLYWYRQTLGQGSEVLTYSQSDAQRDKSGRPSGRFSAERPERSVSTLKIQRTEQGDSAVYLCASSREAGVGHSTDTQYFGPGTRLTVL.

Only a few counts were recorded for this clonotype. V and J are TRBV29-1 and TRBJ2-5; 8 bases map to TRBD1. V shed 7 bases and J 4 bases; nucleotides not matched to a gene: 8. The V gene's germline CDR1 is SQVTM and CDR2 ANQGSEA. CDR3 size: 13 residues. The CDR3 loop is CSAPGTGAETQYF. DNA for the CDR3: TGCAGCGCCCCCGGGACAGGAGCAGAGACCCAGTACTTC.

As to this clonotype: A read error may be the cause here, since a much bigger clone is one base away. The chain carries TRBV6-2 or TRBV6-3 and TRBJ1-5, with D perhaps matching TRBD1 (5 bases). This CDR3 contains 15 residues. The ends were cut back, 5 bases at V and 3 bases at J, with 14 bases in the middle. The germline V gene has CDR1 MNHEY and CDR2 SVGEGT. The CDR3 region is CASSPGTANNQPQHF. DNA for the CDR3: TGTGCCAGCAGTCCCGGGACGGCGAACAATCAGCCCCAGCATTTT.

This clonotype was found many times. The chain employs TRBV7-9 and TRBJ2-1, with 11 bases matching TRBD2. This CDR3 comprises 15 residues. CDR1 and CDR2 (germline): SEHNR, FQNEAQ (reference sequence). With V trimmed by 1 base and J by 7 bases, 3 bases remained unmatched. The CDR3 nucleotides read TGTGCCAGCAGCTTAGGACTAGCGGGGACAAATGAGCAGTTCTTC. It yields the protein CASSLGLAGTNEQFF.

The rearrangement links TRBV7-6 to TRBJ2-2, with TRBD2 as a possible D gene (5 bases). The CDR3 extends over 16 amino acids. The V end was cut by 8 bases, the J end by 5 bases, with 21 bases between. The germline gives CDR1 SGHVS, CDR2 FNYEAQ. The CDR3 region has the DNA TGTGCCAGCTCCCCTCTGCGGGCCAGGAGGACCGGGGAGCTGTTTTTT. It translates to CASSPLRARRTGELFF.

This clonotype was picked up a small number of times. The chain combines TRBV19 with TRBJ2-5, with unresolved D. Germline V gives CDR1 LNHDA, CDR2 SQIVND (reference sequence). The CDR3 is 13 amino acids. Trimming left V 5 bases short and J 1 base short, with 8 bases between. In DNA, the CDR3 is TGTGCCAGTAGTGTACAGCTCCAAGAGACCCAGTACTTC. This gives the protein CASSVQLQETQYF.

This clonotype was detected many times. V usage is TRBV6-2 or TRBV6-3 and J usage is TRBJ2-1; 10 nucleotides align to TRBD2. Per the germline V gene, CDR1 is MNHEY and CDR2 is SVGEGT. The length of the CDR3 is 17 residues. J lost 3 bases, V lost 0 bases, and 5 bases had no gene match. This chain's CDR3 is CASSYSPTSGVYNEQFF. CDR3 nucleotides: TGTGCCAGCAGTTACTCCCCCACTAGCGGGGTCTACAATGAGCAGTTCTTC.

This chain joins TRBV7-2 and TRBJ2-1; 9 nucleotides align to TRBD2. V was clipped by 7 bases and J by 8 bases; unmatched bases: 9. CDR1 and CDR2 from the germline V gene are SGHTA and FQGNSA. The CDR3 spans 14 residues. The CDR3 nucleotides read TGTGCCAGCAAAGCGGGAGGCGTAAGCTATGAGCAGTTCTTC. This gives the protein CASKAGGVSYEQFF.

Many counts were recorded for this clonotype. This rearrangement joins TRBV7-2 to TRBJ2-5; no firm D call. The CDR3 extends over 13 amino acids. Trimming pared 2 bases from V and 5 bases from J, leaving 9 bases between. Germline V lookup: CDR1 SGHTA, CDR2 FQGNSA. The CDR3: CASSLIPVETQYF. As DNA, the CDR3 is TGTGCCAGCAGCTTAATCCCCGTGGAGACCCAGTACTTC.

This clonotype was counted between two and nine times. The chain has TRBV10-3 and TRBJ2-7, with D unresolved. The V and J ends lost 3 bases and 3 bases respectively, with 6 bases between them. This CDR3 region has 12 residues. CDR1 is ENHRY and CDR2 is SYGVKD in the germline V gene. Written as DNA, the CDR3 is TGTGCCATCAGTGAAGAAGGCTACGAGCAGTACTTC. Translation gives CAISEEGYEQYF.

The CDR3 DNA sequence: TGTGCCAACAGAACTGGAGTTCAGCCCCAGCATTTT. Translating it yields CANRTGVQPQHF. The J gene is TRBJ1-5, the V gene TRBV28, with no clear D. The CDR3 runs 12 residues. Looked up from germline, CDR1 is MDHEN and CDR2 is SYDVKM. V was shortened by 10 bases and J by 6 bases, with 13 bases between the two germline ends. Full variable domain (remainder filled in from reference TRBV28 and TRBJ1-5): DVKVTQSSRYLVKRTGEKVFLECVQDMDHENMFWYRQDPGLGLRLIYFSYDVKMKEKGDIPEGYSVSREKKERFSLILESASTNQTSMYLCANRTGVQPQHFGDGTRLSIL.

The chain is built from TRBV4-3 and TRBJ2-1; D ambiguous. The V gene lost 2 bases and the J gene lost 0 bases, with 14 bases spanning the gap. The CDR3 spans 17 residues. Germline V CDR1 and CDR2: LGHNA, YSLEER. Here the CDR3 reads CASSQSASFPSYNEQFF. CDR3 bases: TGCGCCAGCAGCCAAAGCGCTAGTTTCCCCTCCTACAATGAGCAGTTCTTC.

V usage is TRBV7-8 and J usage is TRBJ2-3, with TRBD1 matching 7 bases. Germline assignment: CDR1 SGHVS and CDR2 FQNEAQ. This CDR3 is 16 amino acids long. After removal of 3 bases from V and 6 bases from J, the junction contained 12 bases not matched to a gene. The DNA of the CDR3 is TGTGCCAGCAGCTTCTGGACAGGTTCGAAGGAGGATACGCAGTATTTT. Its translation: CASSFWTGSKEDTQYF.

This chain connects TRBV28 to TRBJ2-3; 10 nucleotides match TRBD1. CDR1 is MDHEN, CDR2 SYDVKM, per germline. The CDR3 has 15 residues. V was pared by 1 base and J by 4 bases, with 2 bases of the junction left unmatched. CDR3 DNA: TGTGCCAGCAGTTTATACGGACAGGGGGCAGATACGCAGTATTTT. Translation gives CASSLYGQGADTQYF.

In its sample, this clonotype was seen many times. This chain joins TRBV4-3 and TRBJ1-2; 8 nucleotides line up with TRBD1. Trimming removed 3 bases from V and 7 bases from J; junction bases left unmatched: 10. The CDR3 is 15 amino acids. Germline V CDR1 and CDR2: LGHNA, YSLEER. The CDR3 region has the DNA TGCGCCAGCAGCCACCCTTTGTCGGACAGGGCTGGCTACACCTTC. Encoded protein: CASSHPLSDRAGYTF.

This clonotype was seen many times. The V and J genes are TRBV7-9 and TRBJ2-5; D may match TRBD1 or TRBD2 (6 bases each). CDR3 length equals 14 residues. V lost 5 bases and J lost 5, with 15 bases in between. Germline V gives CDR1 SEHNR, CDR2 FQNEAQ (reference sequence). CDR3 sequence (DNA): TGTGCCAGCAGCCAACGGGGGCCGAGGGAGACCCAGTACTTC. Translating it yields CASSQRGPRETQYF.

This clonotype was observed a few times. J is TRBJ2-7 and V is TRBV14, with D unresolved. The germline V gene has CDR1 SGHDN and CDR2 FVKESK. V dropped 0 bases and J dropped 6 bases, with 9 bases sitting between them. CDR3 size: 13 residues. The CDR3 sequence: CASSQDLAVEQYF. The CDR3 DNA follows: TGTGCCAGCAGCCAAGATCTTGCGGTCGAGCAGTACTTC.